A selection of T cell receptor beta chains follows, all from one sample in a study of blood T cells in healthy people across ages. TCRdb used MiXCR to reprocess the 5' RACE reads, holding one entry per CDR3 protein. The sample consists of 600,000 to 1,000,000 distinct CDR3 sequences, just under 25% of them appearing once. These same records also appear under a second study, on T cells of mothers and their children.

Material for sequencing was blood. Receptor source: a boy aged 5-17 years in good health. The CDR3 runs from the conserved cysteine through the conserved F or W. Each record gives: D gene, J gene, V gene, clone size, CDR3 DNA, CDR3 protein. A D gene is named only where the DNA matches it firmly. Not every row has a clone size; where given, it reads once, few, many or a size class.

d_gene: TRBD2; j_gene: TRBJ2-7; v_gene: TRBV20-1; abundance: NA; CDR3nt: TGCAGTGCAAAGACTAGCGGGAGTGCGGAGCAGTACTTC; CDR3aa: CSAKTSGSAEQYF
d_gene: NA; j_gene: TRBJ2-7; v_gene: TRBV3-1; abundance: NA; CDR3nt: TGTGCCAGCAGCCAAGGAACCCGACGGGCCTACGAGCAGTACTTC; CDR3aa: CASSQGTRRAYEQYF
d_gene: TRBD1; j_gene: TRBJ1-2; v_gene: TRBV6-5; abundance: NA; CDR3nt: TGTGCCAGCAGGGACGGACAGGGTACCTATGGCTACACCTTC; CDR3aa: CASRDGQGTYGYTF
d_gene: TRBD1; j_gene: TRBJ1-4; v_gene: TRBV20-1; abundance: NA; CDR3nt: TGCAGTGCCAGAACAGGGGTTGATAATGAAAAACTGTTTTTT; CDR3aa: CSARTGVDNEKLFF
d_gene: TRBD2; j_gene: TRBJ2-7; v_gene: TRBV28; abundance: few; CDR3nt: TGTGCCAGCAGGGGGGAGGGGTTCTACGAGCAGTACTTC; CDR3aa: CASRGEGFYEQYF
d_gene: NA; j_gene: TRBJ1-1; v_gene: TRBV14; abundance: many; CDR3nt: TGTGCCAGCAGCCGACAGATGAACACTGAAGCTTTCTTT; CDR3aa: CASSRQMNTEAFF
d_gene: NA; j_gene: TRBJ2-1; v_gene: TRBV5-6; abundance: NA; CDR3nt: TGTGCCAGCAGACTTGGGGGGCTCCTCAATGAGCAGTTCTTC; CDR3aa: CASRLGGLLNEQFF
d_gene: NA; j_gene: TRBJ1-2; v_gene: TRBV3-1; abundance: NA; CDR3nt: TGTGCCAGCAGCCCCTCCAGGGCGGGGAATTTATATGGCTACACCTTC; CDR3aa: CASSPSRAGNLYGYTF
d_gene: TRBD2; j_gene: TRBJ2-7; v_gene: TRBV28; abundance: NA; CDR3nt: TGTGCCAGCACCGTGACGGGGGGCGAGCAGTACTTC; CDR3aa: CASTVTGGEQYF
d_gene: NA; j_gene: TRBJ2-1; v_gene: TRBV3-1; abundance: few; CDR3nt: TGTGCCAGCAGACCCACTAGTAGCTCCTACAATGAGCAGTTCTTC; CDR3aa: CASRPTSSSYNEQFF
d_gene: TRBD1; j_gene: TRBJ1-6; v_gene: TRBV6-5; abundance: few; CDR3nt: TGTGCCAGCAGAACCGACAGGGGGCAAAATTCACCCCTCCACTTT; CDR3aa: CASRTDRGQNSPLHF
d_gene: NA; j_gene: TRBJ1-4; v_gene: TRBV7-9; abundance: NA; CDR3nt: TGTGCCAGCAGCTTAGTCACGGCCCTTAATGAAAAACTGTTTTTT; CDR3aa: CASSLVTALNEKLFF
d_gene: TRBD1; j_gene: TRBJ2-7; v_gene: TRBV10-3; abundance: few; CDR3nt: TGTGCCATCAGCCGGAGGGGACAGGAGTCCTACGAGCAGTACTTC; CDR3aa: CAISRRGQESYEQYF
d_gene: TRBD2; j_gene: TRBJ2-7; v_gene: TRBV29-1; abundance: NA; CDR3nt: TGCAGCGTTGGGGGACTAGCGGACGAGCAGTACTTC; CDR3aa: CSVGGLADEQYF
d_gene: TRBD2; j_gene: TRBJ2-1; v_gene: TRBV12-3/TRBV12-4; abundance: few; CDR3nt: TGTGCCATCCGGGCTAGCGGGCAATTTAGCGGTGAGCAGTTCTTC; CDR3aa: CAIRASGQFSGEQFF
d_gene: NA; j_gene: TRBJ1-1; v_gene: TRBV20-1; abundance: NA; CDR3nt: TGCAGTGCGCGGACCGGGAAGCTCCCTGAAGCTTTCTTT; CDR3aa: CSARTGKLPEAFF
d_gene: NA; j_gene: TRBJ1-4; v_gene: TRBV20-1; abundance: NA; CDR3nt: TGCAGTGCTAGAGAACGGATGGGGACAACTAATGAAAAACTGTTTTTT; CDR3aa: CSARERMGTTNEKLFF
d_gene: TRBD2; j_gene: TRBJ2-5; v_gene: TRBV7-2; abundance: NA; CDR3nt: TGTGCCAGCAGCTTAGCGGTCCCCGGGAGGGAGACCCAGTACTTC; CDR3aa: CASSLAVPGRETQYF
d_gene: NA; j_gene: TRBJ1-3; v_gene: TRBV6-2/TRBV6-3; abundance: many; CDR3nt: TGTGCCAGCGGCGAAGCTCGCAGAATTGGAAACACCATATATTTT; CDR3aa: CASGEARRIGNTIYF
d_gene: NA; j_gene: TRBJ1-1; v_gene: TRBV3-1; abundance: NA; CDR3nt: TGTGCCAGCAGCCCTCGGGACAAGATGAACACTGAAGCTTTCTTT; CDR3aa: CASSPRDKMNTEAFF
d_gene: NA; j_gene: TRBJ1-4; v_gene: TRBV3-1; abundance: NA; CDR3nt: TGTGCCAGCAGCCAAGGACAGGTTAGGATTAATGAAAAACTGTTTTTT; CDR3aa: CASSQGQVRINEKLFF
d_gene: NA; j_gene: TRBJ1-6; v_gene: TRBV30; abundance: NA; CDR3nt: TGTGCCTGGGGCGAGGGGTCGGACTCACCCCTCCACTTT; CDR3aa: CAWGEGSDSPLHF
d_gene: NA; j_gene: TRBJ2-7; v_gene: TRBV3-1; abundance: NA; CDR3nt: TGTGCCAGCAGCCGCAGCGCTCCTCTGTCGGAGCAGTACTTC; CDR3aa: CASSRSAPLSEQYF
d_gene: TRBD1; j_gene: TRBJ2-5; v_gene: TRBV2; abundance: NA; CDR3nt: TGTGCCAGCAGTGACTGGACAGGGGGTAGGGAGACCCAGTACTTC; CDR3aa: CASSDWTGGRETQYF
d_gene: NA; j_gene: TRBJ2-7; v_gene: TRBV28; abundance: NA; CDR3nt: TGTGCCAGCAGTCCCCTGGGGGTCGATTCGGGATACGAGCAGTACTTC; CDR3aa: CASSPLGVDSGYEQYF
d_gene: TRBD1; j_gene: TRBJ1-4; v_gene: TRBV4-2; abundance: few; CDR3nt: TGTGCCAGCAGCCAGGGGGGACAGGAGTATAATGGAAAACTGTTTTTT; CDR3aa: CASSQGGQEYNGKLFF
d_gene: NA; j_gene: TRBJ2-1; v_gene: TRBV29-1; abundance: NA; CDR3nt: TGCAGCGTTAAAAGGAGAGAATACAATGAGCAGTTCTTC; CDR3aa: CSVKRREYNEQFF
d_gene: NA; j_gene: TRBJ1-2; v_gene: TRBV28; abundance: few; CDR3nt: TGTGCCAGCAGTTTTCACGCACAGATTAACTATGGCTACACCTTC; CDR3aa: CASSFHAQINYGYTF
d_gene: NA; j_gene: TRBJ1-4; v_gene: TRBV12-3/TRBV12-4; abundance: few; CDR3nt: TGTGCCAGCACCTGGGGGGGCTTACGTGAAAAACTGTTTTTT; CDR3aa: CASTWGGLREKLFF
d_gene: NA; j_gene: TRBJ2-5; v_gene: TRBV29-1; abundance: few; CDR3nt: TGCAGCGCTACCCCAGGGGAGATTGGAGAGACCCAGTACTTC; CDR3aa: CSATPGEIGETQYF
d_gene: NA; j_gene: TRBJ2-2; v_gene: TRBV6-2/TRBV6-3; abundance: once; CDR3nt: TGTGCCAGCAGTTACCTAGGACAGCGAACCGGGGAGCTGTTTTTT; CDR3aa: CASSYLGQRTGELFF
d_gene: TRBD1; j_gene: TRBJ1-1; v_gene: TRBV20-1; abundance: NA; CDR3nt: TGCAGTTCGGCGGGGAAGTGGGGACAGGGCACTGAAGCTTTCTTT; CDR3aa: CSSAGKWGQGTEAFF
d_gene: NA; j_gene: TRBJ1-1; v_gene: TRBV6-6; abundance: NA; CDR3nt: TGTGCCAGCAGTTACCCAGGGACGGTGAACACTGAAGCTTTCTTT; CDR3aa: CASSYPGTVNTEAFF
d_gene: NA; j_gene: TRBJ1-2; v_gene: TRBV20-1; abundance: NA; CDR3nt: TGCAGTGCTAGAGATTACAGGGTCGAGGATGGCTACACCTTC; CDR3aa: CSARDYRVEDGYTF
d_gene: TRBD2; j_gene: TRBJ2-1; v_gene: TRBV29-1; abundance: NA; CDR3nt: TGCAGCGCTTTTCCGGGCGGGAGCTACAATGAGCAGTTCTTC; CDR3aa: CSAFPGGSYNEQFF
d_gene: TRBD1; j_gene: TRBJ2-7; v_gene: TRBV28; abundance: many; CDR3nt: TGTGCCAGCAGTTTAACCGGGACAGGGGTCTACGAGCAGTACTTC; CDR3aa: CASSLTGTGVYEQYF
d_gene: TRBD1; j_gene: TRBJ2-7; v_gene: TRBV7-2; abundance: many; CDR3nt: TGTGCCAGCAGCTTAAGTCGGACAGGAGGTTCCTACGAGCAGTACTTC; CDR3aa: CASSLSRTGGSYEQYF
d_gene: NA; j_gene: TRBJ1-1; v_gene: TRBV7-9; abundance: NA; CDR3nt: TGTGCCAGCAGCTCCCCGGCGGCGGGTGAAGCTTTCTTT; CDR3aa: CASSSPAAGEAFF
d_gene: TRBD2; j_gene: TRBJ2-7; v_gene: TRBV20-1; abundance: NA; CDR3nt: TGCAGTGCTGGGACTAGCTTCGACGAGCAGTACTTC; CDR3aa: CSAGTSFDEQYF
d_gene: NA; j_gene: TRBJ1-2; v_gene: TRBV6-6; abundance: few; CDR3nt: TGTGCCAGCAGTTCCGGACTCGGGGACTATGGCTACACCTTC; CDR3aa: CASSSGLGDYGYTF
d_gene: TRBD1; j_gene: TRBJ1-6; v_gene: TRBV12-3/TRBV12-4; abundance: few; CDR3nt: TGTGCCAGCAGCCAGGACAGGGGGCAGTATAATTCACCCCTCCACTTT; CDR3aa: CASSQDRGQYNSPLHF
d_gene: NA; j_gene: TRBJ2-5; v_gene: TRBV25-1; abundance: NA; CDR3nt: TGTGCCAGCAGTGAAAGCGGTAGTCTAATTTTGGAGACCCAGTACTTC; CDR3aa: CASSESGSLILETQYF
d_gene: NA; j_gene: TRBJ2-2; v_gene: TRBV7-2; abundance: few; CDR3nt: TGTGCCAGCAGTTCCTCGGACTCCGTAACCGGGGAGCTGTTTTTT; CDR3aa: CASSSSDSVTGELFF
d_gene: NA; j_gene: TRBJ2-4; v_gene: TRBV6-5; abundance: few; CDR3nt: TGTGCCAGCAGTTACTCGGTCCCGCAGGGCTCCAAAAACATTCAGTACTTC; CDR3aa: CASSYSVPQGSKNIQYF
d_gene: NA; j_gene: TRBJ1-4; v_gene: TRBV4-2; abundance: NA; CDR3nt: TGTGCCAGCAGCCAAGCGCGTGGCGCTAGGGATGAAAAACTGTTTTTT; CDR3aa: CASSQARGARDEKLFF
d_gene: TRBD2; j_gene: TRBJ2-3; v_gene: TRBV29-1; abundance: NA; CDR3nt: TGCAGCGTTGTTTATTATGCGACTAGCGGCACAGATACGCAGTATTTT; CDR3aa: CSVVYYATSGTDTQYF
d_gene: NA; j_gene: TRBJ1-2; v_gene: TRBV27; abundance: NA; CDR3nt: TGTGCCAGCAGTTCTGTCATGAGCTATGGCTACACCTTC; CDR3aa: CASSSVMSYGYTF
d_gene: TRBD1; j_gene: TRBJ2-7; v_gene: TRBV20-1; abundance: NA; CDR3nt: TGCAGTGCTAAAGGGCACAGGGGATTCTTATCCTACGAGCAGTACTTC; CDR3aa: CSAKGHRGFLSYEQYF
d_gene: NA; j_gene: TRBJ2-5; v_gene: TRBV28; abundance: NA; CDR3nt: TGTGCCAGCAGCCCTTTCGCTGGGACGGTCCAAGAGACCCAGTACTTC; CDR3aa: CASSPFAGTVQETQYF
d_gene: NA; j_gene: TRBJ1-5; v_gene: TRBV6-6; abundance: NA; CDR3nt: TGTGCCAGCAGCCGTCGGGACAGCAATCAGCCCCAGCATTTT; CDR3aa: CASSRRDSNQPQHF
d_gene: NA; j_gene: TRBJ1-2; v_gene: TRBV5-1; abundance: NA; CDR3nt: TGCGCCAGCAGCAACCCACCGGAGGGGGATCATGGCTACACCTTC; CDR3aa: CASSNPPEGDHGYTF
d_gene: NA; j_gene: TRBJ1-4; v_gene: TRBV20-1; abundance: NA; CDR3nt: TGCAATGCTAGTCAGGACAGTCAACCTGGAAGTGAAAAACTGTTTTTT; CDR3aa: CNASQDSQPGSEKLFF
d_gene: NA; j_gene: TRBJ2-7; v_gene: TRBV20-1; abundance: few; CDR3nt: TGCAGTGCTAGCGACAGGAAGGAACCCTACGAGCAGTACTTC; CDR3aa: CSASDRKEPYEQYF